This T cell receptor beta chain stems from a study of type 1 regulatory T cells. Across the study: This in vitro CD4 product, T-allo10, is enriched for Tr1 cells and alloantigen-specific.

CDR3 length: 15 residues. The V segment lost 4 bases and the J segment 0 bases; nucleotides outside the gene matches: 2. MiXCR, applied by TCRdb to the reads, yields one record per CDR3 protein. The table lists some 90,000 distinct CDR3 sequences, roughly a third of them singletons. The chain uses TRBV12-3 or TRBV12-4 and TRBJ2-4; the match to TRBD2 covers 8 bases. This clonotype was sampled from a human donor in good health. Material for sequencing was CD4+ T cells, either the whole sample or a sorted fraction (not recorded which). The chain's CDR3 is CASSSLAGAKNIQYF. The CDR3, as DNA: TGTGCCAGCAGTTCCCTAGCGGGAGCCAAAAACATTCAGTACTTC.